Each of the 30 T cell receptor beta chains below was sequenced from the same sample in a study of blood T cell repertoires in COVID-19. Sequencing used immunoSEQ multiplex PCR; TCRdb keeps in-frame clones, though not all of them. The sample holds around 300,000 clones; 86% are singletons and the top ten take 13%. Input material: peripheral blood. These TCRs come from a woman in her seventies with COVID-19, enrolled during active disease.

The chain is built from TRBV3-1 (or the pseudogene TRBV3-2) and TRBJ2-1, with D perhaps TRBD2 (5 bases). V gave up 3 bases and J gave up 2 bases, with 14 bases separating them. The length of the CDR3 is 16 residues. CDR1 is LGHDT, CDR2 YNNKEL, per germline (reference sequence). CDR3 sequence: CASSQDAGPPYNEQFF. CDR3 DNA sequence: TGTGCCAGCAGCCAGGACGCGGGTCCTCCCTACAATGAGCAGTTCTTC.

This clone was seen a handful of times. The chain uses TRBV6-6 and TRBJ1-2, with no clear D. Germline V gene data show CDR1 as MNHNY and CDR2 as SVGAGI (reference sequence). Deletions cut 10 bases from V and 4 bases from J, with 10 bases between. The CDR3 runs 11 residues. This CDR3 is CATGSTYGYTF. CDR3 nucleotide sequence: TGTGCCACAGGCAGCACCTATGGCTACACCTTC.

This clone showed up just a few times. The CDR3 DNA sequence: TGCGCCAGTCAACTAGCGGGGAATGAGCAGTTCTTC. It yields the protein CASQLAGNEQFF. The gene calls are TRBV4-1 and TRBJ2-1; the match to TRBD2 covers 10 bases. This CDR3 is built from 12 residues. Germline V gene sequence: CDR1 MGHRA, CDR2 YSYEKL. J was trimmed by 7 bases and V by 9 bases; bases with no gene match: 3.

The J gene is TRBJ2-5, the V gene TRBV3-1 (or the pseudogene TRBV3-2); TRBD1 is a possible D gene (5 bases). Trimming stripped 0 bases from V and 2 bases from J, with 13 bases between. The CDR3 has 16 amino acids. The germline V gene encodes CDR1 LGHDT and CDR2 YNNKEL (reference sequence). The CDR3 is CASSQDLGAGQETQYF. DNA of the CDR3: TGTGCCAGCAGCCAAGATTTAGGGGCAGGGCAAGAGACCCAGTACTTC.

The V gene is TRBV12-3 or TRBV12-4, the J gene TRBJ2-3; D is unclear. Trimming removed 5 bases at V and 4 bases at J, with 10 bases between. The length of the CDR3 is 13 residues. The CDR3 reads CASSPTRADTQYF. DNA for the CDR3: TGTGCCAGCAGTCCAACCCGGGCAGATACGCAGTATTTT.

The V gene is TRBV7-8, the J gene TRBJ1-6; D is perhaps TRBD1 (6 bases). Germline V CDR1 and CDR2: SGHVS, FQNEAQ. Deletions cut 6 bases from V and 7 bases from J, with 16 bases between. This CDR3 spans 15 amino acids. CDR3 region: CASSQVGGGNSPLHF. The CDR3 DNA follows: TGTGCCAGCAGTCAAGTAGGGGGGGGCAATTCACCCCTCCACTTT.

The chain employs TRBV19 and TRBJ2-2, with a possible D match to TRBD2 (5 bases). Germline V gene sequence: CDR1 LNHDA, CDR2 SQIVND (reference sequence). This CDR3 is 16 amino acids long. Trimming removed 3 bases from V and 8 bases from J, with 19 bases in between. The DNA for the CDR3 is TGTGCCAGTAGTATTTGGCTAGCCCTACGTCAGGGGGAGCTGTTTTTT. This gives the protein CASSIWLALRQGELFF. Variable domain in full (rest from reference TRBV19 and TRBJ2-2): DGGITQSPKYLFRKEGQNVTLSCEQNLNHDAMYWYRQDPGQGLRLIYYSQIVNDFQKGDIAEGYSVSREKKESFPLTVTSAQKNPTAFYLCASSIWLALRQGELFFGEGSRLTVL.

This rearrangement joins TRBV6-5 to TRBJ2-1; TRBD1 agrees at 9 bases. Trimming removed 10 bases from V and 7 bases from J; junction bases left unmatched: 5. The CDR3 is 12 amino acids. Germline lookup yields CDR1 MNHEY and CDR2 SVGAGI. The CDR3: CATGTGKNEQFF. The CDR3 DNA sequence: TGTGCCACCGGGACAGGGAAAAATGAGCAGTTCTTC.

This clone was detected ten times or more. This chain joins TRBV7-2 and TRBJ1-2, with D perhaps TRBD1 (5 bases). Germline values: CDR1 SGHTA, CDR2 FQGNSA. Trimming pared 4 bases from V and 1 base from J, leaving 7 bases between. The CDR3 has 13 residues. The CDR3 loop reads CASSSQGNYGYTF. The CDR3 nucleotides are TGTGCCAGCAGCTCTCAGGGTAACTATGGCTACACCTTC.

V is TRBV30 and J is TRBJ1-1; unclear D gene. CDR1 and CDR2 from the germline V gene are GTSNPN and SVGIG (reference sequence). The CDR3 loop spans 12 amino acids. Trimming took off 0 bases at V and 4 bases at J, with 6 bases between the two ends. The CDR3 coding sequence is TGTGCCTGGAGTGTATTTCGCACTGAAGCTTTCTTT. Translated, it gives CAWSVFRTEAFF.

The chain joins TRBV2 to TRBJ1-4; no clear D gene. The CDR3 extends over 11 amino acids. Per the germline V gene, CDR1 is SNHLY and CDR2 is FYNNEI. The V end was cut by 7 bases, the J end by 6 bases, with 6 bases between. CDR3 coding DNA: TGTGCCAGCACCCGGGATGAAAAACTGTTTTTT. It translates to CASTRDEKLFF.

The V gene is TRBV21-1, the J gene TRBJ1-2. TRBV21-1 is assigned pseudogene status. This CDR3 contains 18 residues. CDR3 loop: CASSKVFGYGGGPGGYTF. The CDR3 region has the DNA TGTGCCAGCAGCAAGGTTTTTGGTTATGGAGGAGGACCTGGAGGCTACACCTTC.

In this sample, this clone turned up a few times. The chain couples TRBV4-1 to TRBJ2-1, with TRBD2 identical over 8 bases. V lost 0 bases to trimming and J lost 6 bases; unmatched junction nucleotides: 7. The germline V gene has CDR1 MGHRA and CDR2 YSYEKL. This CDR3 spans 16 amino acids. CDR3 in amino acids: CASSQEWRGASNEQFF. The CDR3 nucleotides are TGCGCCAGCAGCCAAGAGTGGCGGGGGGCCTCCAATGAGCAGTTCTTC.

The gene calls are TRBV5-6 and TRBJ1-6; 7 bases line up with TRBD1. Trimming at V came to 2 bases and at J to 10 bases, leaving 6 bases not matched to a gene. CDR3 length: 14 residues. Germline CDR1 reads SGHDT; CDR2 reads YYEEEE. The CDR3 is CASSFRQGRSPLHF. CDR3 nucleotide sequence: TGTGCCAGCAGCTTCCGACAGGGAAGATCACCCCTCCACTTT.

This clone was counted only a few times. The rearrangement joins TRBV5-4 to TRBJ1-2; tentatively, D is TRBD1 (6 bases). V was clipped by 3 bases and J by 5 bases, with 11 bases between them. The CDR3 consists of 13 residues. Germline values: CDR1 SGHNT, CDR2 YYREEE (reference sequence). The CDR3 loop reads CASSSWTAYGYTF. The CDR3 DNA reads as TGTGCCAGCAGCTCATGGACAGCGTATGGCTACACCTTC.

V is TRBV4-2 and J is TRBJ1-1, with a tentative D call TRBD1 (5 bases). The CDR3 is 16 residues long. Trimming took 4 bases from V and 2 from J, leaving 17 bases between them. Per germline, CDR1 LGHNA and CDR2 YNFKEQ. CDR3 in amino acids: CASSLSQGIGNTEAFF. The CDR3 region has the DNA TGTGCCAGCAGCCTGAGCCAGGGAATAGGTAACACTGAAGCTTTCTTT.

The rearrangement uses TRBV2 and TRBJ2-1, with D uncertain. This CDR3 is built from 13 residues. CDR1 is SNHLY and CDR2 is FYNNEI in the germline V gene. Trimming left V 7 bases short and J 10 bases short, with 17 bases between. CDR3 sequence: CASNLDTLREQFF. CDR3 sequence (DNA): TGTGCCAGCAACCTCGACACTTTAAGGGAGCAGTTCTTC.

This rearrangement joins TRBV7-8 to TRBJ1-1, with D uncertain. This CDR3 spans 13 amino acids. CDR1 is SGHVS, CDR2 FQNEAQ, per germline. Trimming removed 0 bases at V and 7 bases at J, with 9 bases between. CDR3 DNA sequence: TGTGCCAGCAGCTTAGCGGGCCACATTGAAGCTTTCTTT. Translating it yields CASSLAGHIEAFF.

The CDR3 coding sequence is TGTGCCAGCGGGCCAGGGGGCACCTATGGCTACACCTTC. Protein: CASGPGGTYGYTF. This chain links TRBV2 with TRBJ1-2; TRBD1 matches 8 bases. Looked up from germline, CDR1 is SNHLY and CDR2 is FYNNEI. The CDR3 spans 13 residues. V was pared by 8 bases and J by 4 bases, with 6 bases of the junction left unmatched.

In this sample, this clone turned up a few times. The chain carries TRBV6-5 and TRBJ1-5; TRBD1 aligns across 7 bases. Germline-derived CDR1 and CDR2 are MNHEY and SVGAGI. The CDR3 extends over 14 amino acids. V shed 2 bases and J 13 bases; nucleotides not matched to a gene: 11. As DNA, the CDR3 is TGTGCCAGCAGTTACGTAGGGGGCCTCTCCGATCAGCATTTT. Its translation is CASSYVGGLSDQHF.

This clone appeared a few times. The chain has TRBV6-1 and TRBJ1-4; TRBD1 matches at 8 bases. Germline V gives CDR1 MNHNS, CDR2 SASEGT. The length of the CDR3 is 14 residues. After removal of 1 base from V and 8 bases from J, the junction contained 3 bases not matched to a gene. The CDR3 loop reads CASSEVRGREKLFF. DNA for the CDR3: TGTGCCAGCAGTGAAGTCAGGGGGCGGGAAAAACTGTTTTTT.

The CDR3 loop reads CASSSAGSYEQYF. CDR3 sequence (DNA): TGTGCCAGCAGCTCGGCAGGCTCCTACGAGCAGTACTTC. The gene calls are TRBV11-2 and TRBJ2-7; D gene unclear. Trimming stripped 4 bases from V and 0 bases from J, with 7 bases between. Per germline, CDR1 SGHAT and CDR2 FQNNGV. The CDR3 consists of 13 residues.

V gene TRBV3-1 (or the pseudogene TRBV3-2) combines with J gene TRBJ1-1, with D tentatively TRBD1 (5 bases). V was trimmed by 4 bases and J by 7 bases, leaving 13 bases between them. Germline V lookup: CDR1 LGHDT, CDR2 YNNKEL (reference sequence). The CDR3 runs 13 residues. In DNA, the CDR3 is TGTGCCAGCAGCCTGAATGGGGGGGGTGAAGCTTTCTTT. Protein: CASSLNGGGEAFF.

CDR3 amino acids: CATQGPFPYEQYF. The CDR3 DNA reads as TGTGCCACACAGGGCCCGTTTCCCTACGAGCAGTACTTC. The chain joins TRBV27 to TRBJ2-7; D is possibly TRBD1 (6 bases). The CDR3 is made up of 13 amino acids. Trimming cost V 10 bases and J 2 bases, with 15 bases left between them. The germline V gene has CDR1 MNHEY and CDR2 SMNVEV (reference sequence).

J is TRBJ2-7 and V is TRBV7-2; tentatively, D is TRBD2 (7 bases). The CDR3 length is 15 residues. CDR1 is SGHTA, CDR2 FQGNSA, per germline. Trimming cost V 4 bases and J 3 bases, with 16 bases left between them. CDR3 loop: CASSSIGGGNYEQYF. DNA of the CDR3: TGTGCCAGCAGCTCCATAGGGGGGGGAAACTACGAGCAGTACTTC. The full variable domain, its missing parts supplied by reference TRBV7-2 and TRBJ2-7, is GAGVSQSPSNKVTEKGKDVELRCDPISGHTALYWYRQSLGQGLEFLIYFQGNSAPDKSGLPSDRFSAERTGGSVSTLTIQRTQQEDSAVYLCASSSIGGGNYEQYFGPGTRLTVT.

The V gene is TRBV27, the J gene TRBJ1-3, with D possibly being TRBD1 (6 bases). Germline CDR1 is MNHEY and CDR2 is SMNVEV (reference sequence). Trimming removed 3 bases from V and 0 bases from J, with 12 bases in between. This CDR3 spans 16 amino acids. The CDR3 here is CASSFRTASSGNTIYF. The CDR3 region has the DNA TGTGCCAGCAGTTTCAGGACAGCGAGCTCTGGAAACACCATATATTTT.

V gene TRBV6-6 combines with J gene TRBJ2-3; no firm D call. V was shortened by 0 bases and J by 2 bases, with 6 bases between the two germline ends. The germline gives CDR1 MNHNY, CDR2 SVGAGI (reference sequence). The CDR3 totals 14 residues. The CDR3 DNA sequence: TGTGCCAGCAGTTACTCACAGAACACAGATACGCAGTATTTT. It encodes CASSYSQNTDTQYF.

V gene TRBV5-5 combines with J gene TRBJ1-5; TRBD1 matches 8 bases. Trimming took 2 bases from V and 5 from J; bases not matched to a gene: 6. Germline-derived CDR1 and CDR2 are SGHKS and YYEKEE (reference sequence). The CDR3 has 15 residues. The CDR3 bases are TGTGCCAGCAGCTTTGGACAGGGCCAAGATCAGCCCCAGCATTTT. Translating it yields CASSFGQGQDQPQHF.

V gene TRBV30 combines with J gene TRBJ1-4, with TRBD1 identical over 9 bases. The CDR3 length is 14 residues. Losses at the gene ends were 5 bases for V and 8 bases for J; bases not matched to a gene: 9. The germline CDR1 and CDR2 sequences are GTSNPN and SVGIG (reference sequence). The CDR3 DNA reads TGTGCCTGGTCGCGGACAGGGGAGGGGGAAAAACTGTTTTTT. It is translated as CAWSRTGEGEKLFF.

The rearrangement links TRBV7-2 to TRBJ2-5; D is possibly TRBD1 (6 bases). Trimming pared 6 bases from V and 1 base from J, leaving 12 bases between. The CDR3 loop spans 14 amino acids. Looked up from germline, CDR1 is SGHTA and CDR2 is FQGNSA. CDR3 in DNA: TGTGCCAGCAGGTCGACAGGTTTCCAAGAGACCCAGTACTTC. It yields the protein CASRSTGFQETQYF.